The clone carrying this T cell receptor (beta chain) was counted many times. No antigen is known for it. The data derive from a study of human T cells and chemical hapten exposure. For the study at large: During the approximately 25-week study period, patients had diphenylcyclopropenone applied to the scalp every week. Slight volume differences across pooled libraries mainly accounted for varying per-sample TCR yields.

Time point meaning: patch test 1, 2 weeks after DPC sensitization. Specified treatment: therapeutic diphenylcyclopropenone sensitization with weekly scalp DPC. Total RNA was extracted from unfractionated whole blood. Study-wide results and limits: Alopecia affected the donors, so their immune response may differ from healthy people's.

One entry per CDR3 protein, called by TCRdb with MiXCR from the RACE reads. This table holds about 41,000 distinct CDR3 sequences, 3% to 4.5% found once. The input for sequencing was whole blood, taken in connection with sensitization to the hapten diphenylcyclopropenone (DPC). The origin of this receptor is a man in his forties or fifties with alopecia areata. Some clones in this sample may be carry-over from other donors' samples.

Written as DNA, the CDR3 is TGTGCCAGCAGCCTTAGCGGGAGGGCCTACGAGCAGTACTTC. Its protein is CASSLSGRAYEQYF. The rearrangement uses TRBV7-2 and TRBJ2-7; TRBD2 matches 11 bases. J gave up 2 bases and V 5 bases, and 2 bases lay outside the gene matches. The CDR3 runs 14 residues. The germline CDR1 and CDR2 sequences are SGHTA and FQGNSA.